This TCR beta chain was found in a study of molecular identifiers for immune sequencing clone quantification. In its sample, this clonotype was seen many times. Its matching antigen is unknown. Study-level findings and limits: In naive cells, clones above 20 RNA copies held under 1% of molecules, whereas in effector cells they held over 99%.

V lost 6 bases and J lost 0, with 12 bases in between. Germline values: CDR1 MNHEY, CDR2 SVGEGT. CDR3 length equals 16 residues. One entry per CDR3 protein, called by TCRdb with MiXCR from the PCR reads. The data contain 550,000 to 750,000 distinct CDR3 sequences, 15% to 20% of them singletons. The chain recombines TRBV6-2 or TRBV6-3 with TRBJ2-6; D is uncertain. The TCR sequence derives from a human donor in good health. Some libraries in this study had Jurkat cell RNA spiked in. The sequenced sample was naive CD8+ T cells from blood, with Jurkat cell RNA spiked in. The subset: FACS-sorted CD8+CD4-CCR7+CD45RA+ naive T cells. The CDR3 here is CASRMDGSSGANVLTF. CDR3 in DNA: TGTGCCAGCAGGATGGACGGAAGCTCTGGGGCCAACGTCCTGACTTTC.